This section outlines one TCR beta chain sequence together with its context. Generated by immunoSEQ multiplex PCR, the TCRdb table keeps only in-frame clones and is missing some. The sample includes more than 95,000 clones, roughly 90% of them seen just once. The data are from a study of OX40 agonist ivuxolimab in advanced cancers. V was cut by 7 bases and J by 4 bases, with 13 bases left in between. CDR1 and CDR2 (germline): SQVTM, ANQGSEA. The CDR3 extends over 12 amino acids. Sequences were derived from CD4+ or CD8+ T cells sorted from blood, sampled in a trial of the OX40 agonist ivuxolimab. This receptor was taken from an adult with an advanced solid tumor such as melanoma, head and neck, liver or kidney cancer. The J gene is TRBJ1-2, the V gene TRBV29-1; D remains ambiguous. CDR3 DNA sequence: TGCAGCGCCACCGACGGCCTCTATGGCTACACCTTC. This translates into CSATDGLYGYTF.